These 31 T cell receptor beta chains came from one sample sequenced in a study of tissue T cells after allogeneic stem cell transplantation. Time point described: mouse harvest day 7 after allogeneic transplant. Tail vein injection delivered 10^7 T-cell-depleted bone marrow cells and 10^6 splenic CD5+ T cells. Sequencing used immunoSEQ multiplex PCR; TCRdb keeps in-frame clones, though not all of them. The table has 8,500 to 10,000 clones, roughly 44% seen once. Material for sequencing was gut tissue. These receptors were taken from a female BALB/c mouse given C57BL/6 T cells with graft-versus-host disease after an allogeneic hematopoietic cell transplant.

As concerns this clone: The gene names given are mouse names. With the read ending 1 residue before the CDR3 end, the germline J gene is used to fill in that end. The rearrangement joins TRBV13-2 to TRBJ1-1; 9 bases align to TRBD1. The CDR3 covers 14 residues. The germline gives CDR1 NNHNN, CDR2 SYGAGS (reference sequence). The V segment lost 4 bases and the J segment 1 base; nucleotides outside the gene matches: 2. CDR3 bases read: TGTGCCAGCGGTACGGGACAGGGGAACACAGAAGTCTTC. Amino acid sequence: CASGTGQGNTEVF. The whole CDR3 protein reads CASGTGQGNTEVFF.

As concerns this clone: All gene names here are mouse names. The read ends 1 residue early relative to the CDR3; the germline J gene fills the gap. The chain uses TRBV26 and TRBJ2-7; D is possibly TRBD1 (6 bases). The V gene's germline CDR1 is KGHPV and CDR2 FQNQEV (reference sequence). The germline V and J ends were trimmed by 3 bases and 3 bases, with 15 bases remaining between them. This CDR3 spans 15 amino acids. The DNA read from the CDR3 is TGTGCCAGCAGTCTACATCCGGGACAAATCTATGAACAGTAC. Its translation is CASSLHPGQIYEQY. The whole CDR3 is CASSLHPGQIYEQYF.

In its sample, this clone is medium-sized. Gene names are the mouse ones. The CDR3 spells CASSSPGLLYEQYF. Partial CDR3 DNA: TGTGCAAGCAGCTCCCCGGGACTTCTTTATGAACAGTAC. This chain uses TRBV16 with TRBJ2-7; possible D gene TRBD2, 6 bases. The read terminates 1 residue ahead of where the CDR3 ends, so the germline J gene completes it. In germline, CDR1 is SGHSA, CDR2 FRNQAP. Trimming took off 4 bases at V and 4 bases at J, with 14 bases between the two ends. This CDR3 region has 14 residues.

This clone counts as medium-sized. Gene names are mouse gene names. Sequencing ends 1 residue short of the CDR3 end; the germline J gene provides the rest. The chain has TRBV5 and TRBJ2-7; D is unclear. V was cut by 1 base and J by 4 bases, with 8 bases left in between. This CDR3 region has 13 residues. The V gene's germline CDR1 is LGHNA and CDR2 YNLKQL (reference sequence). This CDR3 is CASSQGHLYEQYF. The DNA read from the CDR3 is TGTGCCAGCAGCCAAGGACATCTATATGAACAGTAC.

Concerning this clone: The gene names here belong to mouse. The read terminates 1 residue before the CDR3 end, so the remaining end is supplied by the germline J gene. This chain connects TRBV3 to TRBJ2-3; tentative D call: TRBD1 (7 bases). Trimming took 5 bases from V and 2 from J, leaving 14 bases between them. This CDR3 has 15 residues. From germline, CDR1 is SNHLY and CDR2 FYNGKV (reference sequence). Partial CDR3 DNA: TGTGCCAGCAGCCCAAGAGGGGGCTATGCAGAAACGCTGTAT. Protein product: CASSPRGGYAETLY. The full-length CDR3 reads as CASSPRGGYAETLYF.

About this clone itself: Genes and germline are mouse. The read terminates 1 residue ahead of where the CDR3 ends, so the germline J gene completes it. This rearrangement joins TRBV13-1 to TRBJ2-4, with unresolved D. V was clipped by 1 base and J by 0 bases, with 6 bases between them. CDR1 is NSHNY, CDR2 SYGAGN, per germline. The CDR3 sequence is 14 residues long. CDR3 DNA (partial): TGTGCCAGCAGTGATCGGGGTAGTCAAAACACCTTGTAC. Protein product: CASSDRGSQNTLY. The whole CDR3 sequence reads CASSDRGSQNTLYF.

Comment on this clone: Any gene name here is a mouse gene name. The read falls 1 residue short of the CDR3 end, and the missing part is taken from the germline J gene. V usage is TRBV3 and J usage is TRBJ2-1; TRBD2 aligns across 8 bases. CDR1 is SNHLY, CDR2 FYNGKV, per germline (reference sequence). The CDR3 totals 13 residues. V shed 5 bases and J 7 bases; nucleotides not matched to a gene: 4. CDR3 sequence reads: CASSGWGGAEQFF. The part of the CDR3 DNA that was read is TGTGCCAGCAGCGGGTGGGGGGGAGCTGAGCAGTTC.

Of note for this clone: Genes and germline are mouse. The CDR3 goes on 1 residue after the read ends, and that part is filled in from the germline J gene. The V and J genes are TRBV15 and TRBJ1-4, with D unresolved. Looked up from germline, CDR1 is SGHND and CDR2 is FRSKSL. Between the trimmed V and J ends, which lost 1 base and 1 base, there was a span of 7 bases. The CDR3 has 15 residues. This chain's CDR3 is CASSLGQSSNERLFF. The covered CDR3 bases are TGTGCCAGCAGTTTAGGACAATCTTCCAACGAAAGATTATTT. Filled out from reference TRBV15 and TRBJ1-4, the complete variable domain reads DAGVTQTPRHEVAEKGQTIILKCEPVSGHNDLFWYRQTKIQGLELLSYFRSKSLMEDGGAFKDRFKAEMLNSSFSTLKIQPTEPKDSAVYLCASSLGQSSNERLFFGHGTKLSVL.

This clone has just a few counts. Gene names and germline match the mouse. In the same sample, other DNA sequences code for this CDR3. CDR3 bases read: TGTGCCAGCAGCCGGACAGGGCAAGACACCCAGTAC. It translates to CASSRTGQDTQY. The whole CDR3 is CASSRTGQDTQYF. The chain recombines TRBV26 with TRBJ2-5; TRBD1 agrees at 8 bases. With the read ending 1 residue before the CDR3 end, the germline J gene is used to fill in that end. This CDR3 comprises 13 residues. Germline CDR1 reads KGHPV; CDR2 reads FQNQEV (reference sequence). Trimming at V came to 6 bases and at J to 3 bases, leaving 2 bases not matched to a gene. Supplemented by reference TRBV26 and TRBJ2-5, the full variable domain reads NSKVIQTPRYLVKGQGQKAKMRCIPEKGHPVVFWYQQNKNNEFKFLINFQNQEVLQQIDMTEKRFSAECPSNSPCSLEIQSSEAGDSALYLCASSRTGQDTQYFGPGTRLLVL.

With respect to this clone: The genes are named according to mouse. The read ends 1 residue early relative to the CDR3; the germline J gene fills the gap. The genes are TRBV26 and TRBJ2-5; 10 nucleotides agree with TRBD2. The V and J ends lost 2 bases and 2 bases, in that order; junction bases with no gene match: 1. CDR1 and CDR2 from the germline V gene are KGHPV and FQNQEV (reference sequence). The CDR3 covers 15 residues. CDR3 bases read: TGTGCCAGCAGTCTGGGACTGGGGGTCCAAGACACCCAGTAC. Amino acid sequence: CASSLGLGVQDTQY. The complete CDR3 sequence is CASSLGLGVQDTQYF.

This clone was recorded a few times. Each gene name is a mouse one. This CDR3 reads CASSRRQNSDYTF. The sequenced CDR3 bases are TGTGCCAGCAGTCGCAGACAGAACTCCGACTACACC. The V and J genes are TRBV26 and TRBJ1-2; a weak D match, TRBD1 (5 bases). The sequence runs out 1 residue before the end of the CDR3; the remainder is reconstructed from the germline J gene. Germline CDR1 and CDR2: KGHPV and FQNQEV (reference sequence). The CDR3 sequence is 13 residues long. V dropped 4 bases and J dropped 2 bases, with 8 bases sitting between them.

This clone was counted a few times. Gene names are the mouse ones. The DNA read from the CDR3 is TGTGCCAGCAGTCCGGGGGGGGGAGCAAACACCGGGCAGCTCTAC. It is translated as CASSPGGGANTGQLY. The entire CDR3 reads CASSPGGGANTGQLYF. The V gene is TRBV24, the J gene TRBJ2-2; 7 nucleotides agree with TRBD2. Sequencing ends 1 residue short of the CDR3 end; the germline J gene provides the rest. J lost 0 bases, V lost 4 bases, and 5 bases had no gene match. The CDR3 consists of 16 residues. In germline, CDR1 is KGHTA, CDR2 FRNEEI.

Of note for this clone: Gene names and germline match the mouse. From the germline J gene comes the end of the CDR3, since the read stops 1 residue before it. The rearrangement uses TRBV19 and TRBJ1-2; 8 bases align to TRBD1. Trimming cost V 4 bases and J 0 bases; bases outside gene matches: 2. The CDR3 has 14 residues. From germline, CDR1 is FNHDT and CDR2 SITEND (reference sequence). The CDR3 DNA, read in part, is TGTGCCAGCAGTTCGGACAGGGCAAACTCCGACTACACC. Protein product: CASSSDRANSDYT. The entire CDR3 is CASSSDRANSDYTF.

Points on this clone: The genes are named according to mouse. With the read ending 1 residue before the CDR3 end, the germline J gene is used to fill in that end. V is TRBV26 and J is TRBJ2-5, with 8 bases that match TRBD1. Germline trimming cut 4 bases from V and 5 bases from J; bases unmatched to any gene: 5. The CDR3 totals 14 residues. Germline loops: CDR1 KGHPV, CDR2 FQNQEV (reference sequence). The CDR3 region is CASSPSGTGDTQYF. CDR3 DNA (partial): TGTGCCAGCAGTCCGTCCGGGACAGGAGACACCCAGTAC.

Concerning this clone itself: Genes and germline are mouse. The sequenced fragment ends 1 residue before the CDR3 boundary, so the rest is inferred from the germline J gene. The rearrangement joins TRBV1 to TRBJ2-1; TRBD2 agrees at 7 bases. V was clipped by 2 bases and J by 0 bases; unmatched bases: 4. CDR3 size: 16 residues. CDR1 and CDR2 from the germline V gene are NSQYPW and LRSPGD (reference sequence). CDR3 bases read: TGCACCTGCAGTGCACGACTGGGAGTTAACTATGCTGAGCAGTTC. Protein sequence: CTCSARLGVNYAEQF. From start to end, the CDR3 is CTCSARLGVNYAEQFF.

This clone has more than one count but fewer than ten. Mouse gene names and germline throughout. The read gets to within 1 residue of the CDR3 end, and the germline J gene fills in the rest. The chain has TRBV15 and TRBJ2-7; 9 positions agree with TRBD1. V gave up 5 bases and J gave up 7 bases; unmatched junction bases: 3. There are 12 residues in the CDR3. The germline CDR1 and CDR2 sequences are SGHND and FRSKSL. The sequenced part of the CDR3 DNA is TGTGCCAGCAGTCACAGGGGGCAGGAACAGTAC. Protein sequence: CASSHRGQEQY. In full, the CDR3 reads CASSHRGQEQYF. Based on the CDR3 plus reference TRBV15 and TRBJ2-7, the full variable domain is DAGVTQTPRHEVAEKGQTIILKCEPVSGHNDLFWYRQTKIQGLELLSYFRSKSLMEDGGAFKDRFKAEMLNSSFSTLKIQPTEPKDSAVYLCASSHRGQEQYFGPGTRLTVL.

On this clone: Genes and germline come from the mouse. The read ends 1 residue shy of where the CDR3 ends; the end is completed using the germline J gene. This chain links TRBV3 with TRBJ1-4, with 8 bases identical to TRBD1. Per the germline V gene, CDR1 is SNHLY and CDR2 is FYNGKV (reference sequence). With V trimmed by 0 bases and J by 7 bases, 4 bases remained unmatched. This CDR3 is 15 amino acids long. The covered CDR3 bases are TGTGCCAGCAGCTTAGCCGGACAGGGTTCCGAAAGATTATTT. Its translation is CASSLAGQGSERLF. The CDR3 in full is CASSLAGQGSERLFF.

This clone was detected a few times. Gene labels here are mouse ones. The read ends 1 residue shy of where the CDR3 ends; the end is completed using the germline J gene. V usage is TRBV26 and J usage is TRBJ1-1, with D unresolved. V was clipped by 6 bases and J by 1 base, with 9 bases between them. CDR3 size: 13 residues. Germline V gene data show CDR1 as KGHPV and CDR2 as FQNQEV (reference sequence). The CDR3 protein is CASRRTRNTEVFF. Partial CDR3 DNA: TGTGCCAGCAGGCGAACAAGAAACACAGAAGTCTTC.

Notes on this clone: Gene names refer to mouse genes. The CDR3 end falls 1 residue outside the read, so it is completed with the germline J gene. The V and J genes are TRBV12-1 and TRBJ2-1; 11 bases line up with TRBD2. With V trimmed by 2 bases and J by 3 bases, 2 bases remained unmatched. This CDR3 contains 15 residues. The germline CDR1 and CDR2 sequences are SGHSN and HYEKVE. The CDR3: CASSPGLGGYAEQFF. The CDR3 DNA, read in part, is TGTGCCAGCTCTCCTGGACTGGGGGGCTATGCTGAGCAGTTC.

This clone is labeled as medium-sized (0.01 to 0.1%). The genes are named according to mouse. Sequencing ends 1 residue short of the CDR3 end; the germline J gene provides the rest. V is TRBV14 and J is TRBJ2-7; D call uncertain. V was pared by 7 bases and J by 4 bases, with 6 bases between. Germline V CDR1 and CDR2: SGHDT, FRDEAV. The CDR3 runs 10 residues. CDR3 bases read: TGTGCCAGCGGCAAATATGAACAGTAC. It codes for CASGKYEQY. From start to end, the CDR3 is CASGKYEQYF.

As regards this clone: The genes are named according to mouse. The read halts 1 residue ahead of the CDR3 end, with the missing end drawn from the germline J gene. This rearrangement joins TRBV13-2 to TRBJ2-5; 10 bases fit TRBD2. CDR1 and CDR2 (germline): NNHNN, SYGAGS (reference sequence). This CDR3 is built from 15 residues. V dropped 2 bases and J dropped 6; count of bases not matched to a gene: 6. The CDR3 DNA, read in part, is TGTGCCAGCGGTGAGGGACTGGGGAGGGGGGACACCCAGTAC. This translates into CASGEGLGRGDTQY. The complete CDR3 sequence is CASGEGLGRGDTQYF.

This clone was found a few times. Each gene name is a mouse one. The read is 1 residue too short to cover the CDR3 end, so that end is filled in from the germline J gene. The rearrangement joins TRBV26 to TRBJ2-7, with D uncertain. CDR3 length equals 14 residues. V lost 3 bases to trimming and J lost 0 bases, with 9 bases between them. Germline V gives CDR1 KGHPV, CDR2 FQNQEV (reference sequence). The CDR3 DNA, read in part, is TGTGCCAGCAGTCTTGCACCGAGCTCCTATGAACAGTAC. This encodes CASSLAPSSYEQY. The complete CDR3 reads CASSLAPSSYEQYF.

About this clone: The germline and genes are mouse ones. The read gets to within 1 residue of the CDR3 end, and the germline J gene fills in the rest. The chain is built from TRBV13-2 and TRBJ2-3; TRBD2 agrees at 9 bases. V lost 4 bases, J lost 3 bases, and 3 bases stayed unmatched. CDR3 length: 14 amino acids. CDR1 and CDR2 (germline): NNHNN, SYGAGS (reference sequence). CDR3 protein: CASGPWGGAETLYF. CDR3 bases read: TGTGCCAGCGGTCCCTGGGGGGGGGCAGAAACGCTGTAT.

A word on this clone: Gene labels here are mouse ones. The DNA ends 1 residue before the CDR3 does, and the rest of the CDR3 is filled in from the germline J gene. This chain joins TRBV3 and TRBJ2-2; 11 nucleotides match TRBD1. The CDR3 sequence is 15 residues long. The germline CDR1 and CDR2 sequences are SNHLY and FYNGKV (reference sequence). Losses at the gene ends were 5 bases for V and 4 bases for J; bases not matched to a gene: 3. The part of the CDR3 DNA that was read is TGTGCCAGCAGCCCGGGACAGGGGGGCACCGGGCAGCTCTAC. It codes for CASSPGQGGTGQLY. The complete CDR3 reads CASSPGQGGTGQLYF.

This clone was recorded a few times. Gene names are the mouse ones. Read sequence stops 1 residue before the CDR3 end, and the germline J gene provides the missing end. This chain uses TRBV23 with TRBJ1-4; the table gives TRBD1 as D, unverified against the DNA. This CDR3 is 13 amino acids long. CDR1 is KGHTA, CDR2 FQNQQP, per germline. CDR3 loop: CSSSQPGGERLFF. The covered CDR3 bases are TGCTCCAGCAGTCAACCAGGGGGCGAAAGATTATTT.

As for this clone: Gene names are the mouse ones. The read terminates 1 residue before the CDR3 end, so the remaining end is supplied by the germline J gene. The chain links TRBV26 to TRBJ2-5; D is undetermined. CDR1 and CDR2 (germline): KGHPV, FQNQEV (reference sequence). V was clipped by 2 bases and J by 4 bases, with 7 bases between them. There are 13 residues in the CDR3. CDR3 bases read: TGTGCCAGCAGTCTGAGGGAAGAAGACACCCAGTAC. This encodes CASSLREEDTQY. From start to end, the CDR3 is CASSLREEDTQYF.

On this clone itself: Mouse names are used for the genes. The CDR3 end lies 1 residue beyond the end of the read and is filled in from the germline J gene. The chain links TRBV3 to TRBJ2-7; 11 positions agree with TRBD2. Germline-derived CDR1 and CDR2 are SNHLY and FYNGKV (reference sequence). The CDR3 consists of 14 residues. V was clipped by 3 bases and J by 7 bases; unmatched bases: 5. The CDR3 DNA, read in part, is TGTGCCAGCAGCTTCGACTGGGGGGGACGCGAACAGTAC. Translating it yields CASSFDWGGREQY. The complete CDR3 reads CASSFDWGGREQYF. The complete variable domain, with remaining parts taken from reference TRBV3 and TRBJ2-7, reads GPKVLQIPSHQIIDMGQMVTLNCDPVSNHLYFYWYKQILGQQMEFLVNFYNGKVMEKSKLFKDQFSVERPDGSYFTLKIQPTALEDSAVYFCASSFDWGGREQYFGPGTRLTVL.

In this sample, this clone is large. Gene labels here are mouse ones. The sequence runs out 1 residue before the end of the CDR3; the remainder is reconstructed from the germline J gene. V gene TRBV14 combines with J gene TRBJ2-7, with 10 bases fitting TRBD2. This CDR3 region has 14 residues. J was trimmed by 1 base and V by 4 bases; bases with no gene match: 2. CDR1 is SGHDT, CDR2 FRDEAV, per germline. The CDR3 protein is CASSLDWGSYEQYF. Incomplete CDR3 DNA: TGTGCCAGCAGTCTGGACTGGGGGTCCTATGAACAGTAC.

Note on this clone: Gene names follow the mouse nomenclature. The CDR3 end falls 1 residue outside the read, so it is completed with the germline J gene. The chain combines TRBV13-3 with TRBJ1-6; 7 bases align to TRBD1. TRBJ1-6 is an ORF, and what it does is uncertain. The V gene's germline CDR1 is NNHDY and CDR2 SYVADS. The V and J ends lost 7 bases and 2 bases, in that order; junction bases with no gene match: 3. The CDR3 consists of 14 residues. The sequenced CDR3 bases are TGTGCCAGCGAGGGACAGACCTATAATTCGCCCCTCTAC. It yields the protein CASEGQTYNSPLY. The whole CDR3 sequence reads CASEGQTYNSPLYF.

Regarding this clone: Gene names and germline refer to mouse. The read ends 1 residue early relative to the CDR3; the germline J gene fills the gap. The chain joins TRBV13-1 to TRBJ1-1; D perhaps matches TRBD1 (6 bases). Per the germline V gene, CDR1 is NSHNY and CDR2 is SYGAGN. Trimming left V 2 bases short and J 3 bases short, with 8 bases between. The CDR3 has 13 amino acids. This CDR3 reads CASSEDRDTEVFF. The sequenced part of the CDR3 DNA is TGTGCCAGCAGTGAGGACAGAGACACAGAAGTCTTC.

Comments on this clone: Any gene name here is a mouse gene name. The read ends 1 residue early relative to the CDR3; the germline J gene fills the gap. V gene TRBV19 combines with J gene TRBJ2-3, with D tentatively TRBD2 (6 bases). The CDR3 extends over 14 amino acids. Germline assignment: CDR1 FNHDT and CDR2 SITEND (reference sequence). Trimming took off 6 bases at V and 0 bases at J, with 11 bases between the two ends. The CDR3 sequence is CASIDWNSAETLYF. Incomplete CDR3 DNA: TGTGCCAGCATCGACTGGAATAGTGCAGAAACGCTGTAT.